The T cell receptor beta chain under discussion was sequenced for a study of blood T cell repertoires in COVID-19. Study in general: COVID-19 samples, acute and convalescent, were from the United States, Italy and Spain.

The CDR3 runs to 12 residues. V dropped 3 bases and J dropped 6 bases, with 9 bases sitting between them. Germline V CDR1 and CDR2: SGHKS, YYEKEE (reference sequence). In the study's own analysis: Amplification with reference gene primers provided the estimates of nucleated cell counts. TCRdb's copy holds only in-frame clones and misses some; the assay was immunoSEQ multiplex PCR. The DNA was the basis for D and trimming; V, J and clone size are from that table. The profile shows tens of thousands of clones, almost 85% of them singletons. This clone appeared once. The gene calls are TRBV5-5 and TRBJ1-1; unclear D gene. The specimen was peripheral blood. This TCR derives from a woman aged 80 or over with acute or convalescent COVID-19. The CDR3 sequence is CASSYLIPEAFF. CDR3 DNA: TGTGCCAGCAGCTACTTAATCCCTGAAGCTTTCTTT.